A selection of T cell receptor beta chains follows, all from one sample in a study of T cell repertoires in cytomegalovirus infection. TCRdb reanalysed the reads using MiXCR and keeps one entry per CDR3 protein. The sample comprises approximately 350,000 distinct CDR3 sequences, nearly 35% of which are singletons, and about 13% rests with the top ten. These receptors are not linked to any known antigen. The sequencing used cultured PBMCs, collected from culture after CMV antigen stimulation. The receptors here all came from a human donor in good health (CMV status not recorded). Some clones in this sample may be carry-over from other donors' samples. CDR3s include the opening cysteine and the closing phenylalanine or tryptophan. Each record gives: V gene, D gene, clone size, J gene, CDR3 length, CDR3 DNA, CDR3 protein. The D gene is left open where the match is weak. Size is omitted from some rows. Given values are once, few, many or a class for expanded clones.

V gene: TRBV7-2; D gene: TRBD2; clone size: few; J gene: TRBJ2-7; CDR3 length: 15; CDR3 DNA: TGTGCCAGCAGCCCATCACTAGCGACATCCTACGAGCAGTACTTC; CDR3 protein: CASSPSLATSYEQYF
V gene: TRBV4-3; D gene: .; clone size: few; J gene: TRBJ1-1; CDR3 length: 14; CDR3 DNA: TGCGCCAGCAGCCAAGATCCGGGGTTTGGTGAAGCTTTCTTT; CDR3 protein: CASSQDPGFGEAFF
V gene: TRBV20-1; D gene: TRBD2; clone size: .; J gene: TRBJ2-7; CDR3 length: 16; CDR3 DNA: TGCAGTGCTACACTAGCGGGAGTTGGTTTGTTGTACGAGCAGTACTTC; CDR3 protein: CSATLAGVGLLYEQYF
V gene: TRBV12-3/TRBV12-4; D gene: .; clone size: once; J gene: TRBJ2-1; CDR3 length: 11; CDR3 DNA: TGTGCCAGCAATGAGTCGGATGAGCAGTTCTTC; CDR3 protein: CASNESDEQFF
V gene: TRBV7-2; D gene: TRBD1; clone size: few; J gene: TRBJ2-5; CDR3 length: 15; CDR3 DNA: TGTGCCAGCAGCCCATCGACAGGGGACCCGGAGACCCAGTACTTC; CDR3 protein: CASSPSTGDPETQYF
V gene: TRBV20-1; D gene: TRBD2; clone size: few; J gene: TRBJ2-7; CDR3 length: 19; CDR3 DNA: TGCAGTGCTAGAGGTTTGGGACTAGCGGGAACAAGCAGCTCCTACGAGCAGTACTTC; CDR3 protein: CSARGLGLAGTSSSYEQYF
V gene: TRBV7-9; D gene: .; clone size: .; J gene: TRBJ2-5; CDR3 length: 13; CDR3 DNA: TGTGCCAGCAGCGGCTGGAGCGGGGAGACCCAGTACTTC; CDR3 protein: CASSGWSGETQYF
V gene: TRBV7-6; D gene: .; clone size: .; J gene: TRBJ2-1; CDR3 length: 12; CDR3 DNA: TGTGCCAGCAGCGCAACTAGCAGTGAGCAGTTCTTC; CDR3 protein: CASSATSSEQFF
V gene: TRBV19; D gene: TRBD1; clone size: few; J gene: TRBJ2-1; CDR3 length: 14; CDR3 DNA: TGTGCCAGTACCACGGGACAGCTCTACAATGAGCAGTTCTTC; CDR3 protein: CASTTGQLYNEQFF
V gene: TRBV6-1; D gene: TRBD1; clone size: .; J gene: TRBJ2-3; CDR3 length: 14; CDR3 DNA: TGTGCCAGCAGTCCATTGACAGGGGCCTATACGCAGTATTTT; CDR3 protein: CASSPLTGAYTQYF
V gene: TRBV7-8; D gene: .; clone size: few; J gene: TRBJ1-4; CDR3 length: 12; CDR3 DNA: TGTGCCTCAACAGGGTCTAATGAAAAACTGTTTTTT; CDR3 protein: CASTGSNEKLFF
V gene: TRBV7-2; D gene: .; clone size: .; J gene: TRBJ1-1; CDR3 length: 13; CDR3 DNA: TGTGCCAGCACCCTCAGAGTTAACACTGAAGCTTTCTTT; CDR3 protein: CASTLRVNTEAFF
V gene: TRBV29-1; D gene: .; clone size: .; J gene: TRBJ1-2; CDR3 length: 11; CDR3 DNA: TGCAGCACGGAGGTGGGCTATGGCTACACCTTC; CDR3 protein: CSTEVGYGYTF
V gene: TRBV7-8; D gene: .; clone size: many; J gene: TRBJ2-3; CDR3 length: 16; CDR3 DNA: TGTGCCAGCAGCTCCATGTCCCAGGGGTTCACAGATACGCAGTATTTT; CDR3 protein: CASSSMSQGFTDTQYF
V gene: TRBV16; D gene: TRBD1; clone size: .; J gene: TRBJ1-2; CDR3 length: 17; CDR3 DNA: TGTGCCAGCAGCCCGCCCTCGCCGCGGACAGGCTTCTATGGCTACACCTTC; CDR3 protein: CASSPPSPRTGFYGYTF
V gene: TRBV30; D gene: .; clone size: .; J gene: TRBJ1-5; CDR3 length: 14; CDR3 DNA: TGTGCCTGGAGTGTCGGCGGTCCGAATCAGCCCCAGCATTTT; CDR3 protein: CAWSVGGPNQPQHF
V gene: TRBV5-1; D gene: TRBD1; clone size: .; J gene: TRBJ1-4; CDR3 length: 14; CDR3 DNA: TGCGCCAGCAGCTTCGGCAGGGGGCAAGAAAAACTGTTTTTT; CDR3 protein: CASSFGRGQEKLFF
V gene: TRBV7-9; D gene: .; clone size: few; J gene: TRBJ2-1; CDR3 length: 14; CDR3 DNA: TGTGCCAGCAGCTTAGGGGGCATCAACAATGAGCAGTTCTTC; CDR3 protein: CASSLGGINNEQFF
V gene: TRBV5-1; D gene: .; clone size: few; J gene: TRBJ2-6; CDR3 length: 13; CDR3 DNA: TGCGCCACCAGCCCCGCAGGGGCCAACGTCCTGACTTTC; CDR3 protein: CATSPAGANVLTF
V gene: TRBV7-2; D gene: .; clone size: few; J gene: TRBJ2-7; CDR3 length: 11; CDR3 DNA: TGTGCCAGCAGCTTAGTCCACGAGCAGTACTTC; CDR3 protein: CASSLVHEQYF
V gene: TRBV6-5; D gene: .; clone size: .; J gene: TRBJ2-3; CDR3 length: 13; CDR3 DNA: TGTGCCAGCAGTTACGGGGAGACTTATACGCAGTATTTT; CDR3 protein: CASSYGETYTQYF
V gene: TRBV2; D gene: .; clone size: .; J gene: TRBJ2-3; CDR3 length: 13; CDR3 DNA: TGTGCCAGCAATCGGGAGATCACAGATACGCAGTATTTT; CDR3 protein: CASNREITDTQYF
V gene: TRBV10-3; D gene: TRBD2; clone size: many; J gene: TRBJ2-3; CDR3 length: 14; CDR3 DNA: TGTGCCATCGGGACTAGCGGGAGCACAGATACGCAGTATTTT; CDR3 protein: CAIGTSGSTDTQYF
V gene: TRBV7-8; D gene: .; clone size: many; J gene: TRBJ1-5; CDR3 length: 15; CDR3 DNA: TGTGCCAGCAGCTTACGATTGGCTAGCAATCAGCCCCAGCATTTT; CDR3 protein: CASSLRLASNQPQHF
V gene: TRBV24-1; D gene: .; clone size: .; J gene: TRBJ1-2; CDR3 length: 13; CDR3 DNA: TGTGCCACCAATGGCTGGGGTGACTATGGCTACACCTTC; CDR3 protein: CATNGWGDYGYTF
V gene: TRBV28; D gene: .; clone size: many; J gene: TRBJ1-5; CDR3 length: 15; CDR3 DNA: TGTGCCAGCAACTACTGGGGGGATAGCAATCAGCCCCAGCATTTT; CDR3 protein: CASNYWGDSNQPQHF
V gene: TRBV28; D gene: .; clone size: .; J gene: TRBJ1-1; CDR3 length: 13; CDR3 DNA: TGTGCCAGCAGTTTAGGGGACCGGGGCCGGGCTTTCTTT; CDR3 protein: CASSLGDRGRAFF
V gene: TRBV5-1; D gene: .; clone size: few; J gene: TRBJ2-7; CDR3 length: 13; CDR3 DNA: TGCGCCAGCAGCTTGAACAGTTATTACGAGCAGTACTTC; CDR3 protein: CASSLNSYYEQYF
V gene: TRBV28; D gene: .; clone size: .; J gene: TRBJ1-1; CDR3 length: 12; CDR3 DNA: TGTGCCAGCAGTTTACAGACCACTGAAGCTTTCTTT; CDR3 protein: CASSLQTTEAFF
V gene: TRBV7-9; D gene: TRBD2; clone size: .; J gene: TRBJ2-5; CDR3 length: 14; CDR3 DNA: TGTGCCAGCAGCCTAGGGAGGGGTCGAGAGACCCAGTACTTC; CDR3 protein: CASSLGRGRETQYF
V gene: TRBV2; D gene: TRBD2; clone size: .; J gene: TRBJ2-3; CDR3 length: 17; CDR3 DNA: TGTGCCAGCAGGGAATCAATCGTAGCGGGTAGCACAGATACGCAGTATTTT; CDR3 protein: CASRESIVAGSTDTQYF
V gene: TRBV7-2; D gene: TRBD1; clone size: few; J gene: TRBJ2-1; CDR3 length: 13; CDR3 DNA: TGTGCCAGCAGCAAGGACAGGGATAATGAGCAGTTCTTC; CDR3 protein: CASSKDRDNEQFF
V gene: TRBV29-1; D gene: .; clone size: .; J gene: TRBJ2-6; CDR3 length: 12; CDR3 DNA: TGCAGCGTTGCTGATGGGGCCAACGTCCTGACTTTC; CDR3 protein: CSVADGANVLTF
V gene: TRBV3-1; D gene: TRBD1; clone size: .; J gene: TRBJ2-1; CDR3 length: 15; CDR3 DNA: TGTGCCAGCAGCCAAAGCTTTACAGGGGTGAGGGAGCAGTTCTTC; CDR3 protein: CASSQSFTGVREQFF
V gene: TRBV7-9; D gene: .; clone size: few; J gene: TRBJ2-2; CDR3 length: 15; CDR3 DNA: TGTGCCAGCAGCTACCGTCGGCGCGACACCGGGGAGCTGTTTTTT; CDR3 protein: CASSYRRRDTGELFF
V gene: TRBV7-2; D gene: .; clone size: .; J gene: TRBJ1-2; CDR3 length: 13; CDR3 DNA: TGTGCCAGCAGCCTGCGACCGACCGGCGGCTACACCTTC; CDR3 protein: CASSLRPTGGYTF
V gene: TRBV11-3; D gene: TRBD2; clone size: .; J gene: TRBJ2-1; CDR3 length: 17; CDR3 DNA: TGTGCCAGCAGCTTAACGGGACTAGCGATCGCCTACAATGAGCAGTTCTTC; CDR3 protein: CASSLTGLAIAYNEQFF
V gene: TRBV29-1; D gene: TRBD2; clone size: .; J gene: TRBJ2-7; CDR3 length: 18; CDR3 DNA: TGCAGCGTAACTTTCGGGACTAGCGGGAGCAGAAGCCCCTACGAGCAGTACTTC; CDR3 protein: CSVTFGTSGSRSPYEQYF
V gene: TRBV7-2; D gene: .; clone size: few; J gene: TRBJ2-1; CDR3 length: 13; CDR3 DNA: TGTGCCAGCAGCTCAACGGACTCCTCTGTTCCGTTCTTC; CDR3 protein: CASSSTDSSVPFF
V gene: TRBV5-1; D gene: TRBD2; clone size: .; J gene: TRBJ2-1; CDR3 length: 17; CDR3 DNA: TGCGCCAGCAGCCAAAGGACTAGCGGGAGCTCCTACAATGAGCAGTTCTTC; CDR3 protein: CASSQRTSGSSYNEQFF
V gene: TRBV6-5; D gene: .; clone size: .; J gene: TRBJ2-3; CDR3 length: 13; CDR3 DNA: TGTGCCAGCAGTTACAGTCTGAGGGATACGCAGTATTTT; CDR3 protein: CASSYSLRDTQYF
V gene: TRBV6-5; D gene: .; clone size: few; J gene: TRBJ1-5; CDR3 length: 14; CDR3 DNA: TGTGCCAGCACCCCGGACGGAAACAATCAGCCCCAGCATTTT; CDR3 protein: CASTPDGNNQPQHF
V gene: TRBV4-1; D gene: TRBD1; clone size: .; J gene: TRBJ1-3; CDR3 length: 14; CDR3 DNA: TGCGCCAGCAGCCAAGGGACAGGAGGAAACACCATATATTTT; CDR3 protein: CASSQGTGGNTIYF
V gene: TRBV24-1; D gene: .; clone size: .; J gene: TRBJ1-2; CDR3 length: 13; CDR3 DNA: TGTGCCACCAGTGACAGTAGGGCCTATGGCTACACCTTC; CDR3 protein: CATSDSRAYGYTF
V gene: TRBV4-3; D gene: TRBD2; clone size: few; J gene: TRBJ2-1; CDR3 length: 18; CDR3 DNA: TGCGCCAGCAGCCAAGGTGGGACTAGCGGGAACCGGGGGGATGAGCAGTTCTTC; CDR3 protein: CASSQGGTSGNRGDEQFF
V gene: TRBV29-1; D gene: .; clone size: few; J gene: TRBJ2-3; CDR3 length: 10; CDR3 DNA: TGCAGCGTTCGGACAGATACGCAGTATTTT; CDR3 protein: CSVRTDTQYF
V gene: TRBV12-5; D gene: TRBD2; clone size: .; J gene: TRBJ2-1; CDR3 length: 17; CDR3 DNA: TGTGCTAGTGGTTGGGCGGGAGGGTCCTGGACCAACAATGAGCAGTTCTTC; CDR3 protein: CASGWAGGSWTNNEQFF
V gene: TRBV29-1; D gene: .; clone size: once; J gene: TRBJ1-2; CDR3 length: 11; CDR3 DNA: TGCAGCCTGCAGGATAACTATGGCTACACCTTC; CDR3 protein: CSLQDNYGYTF
V gene: TRBV7-9; D gene: .; clone size: few; J gene: TRBJ2-4; CDR3 length: 14; CDR3 DNA: TGTGCCAGCAGCCAAATCGGGCTCCGAAACATTCAGTACTTC; CDR3 protein: CASSQIGLRNIQYF
V gene: TRBV7-2; D gene: .; clone size: many; J gene: TRBJ1-6; CDR3 length: 14; CDR3 DNA: TGTGCCAGCAGCCTCAAAAGAGGGAATTCACCCCTCCACTTT; CDR3 protein: CASSLKRGNSPLHF
V gene: TRBV6-2/TRBV6-3; D gene: TRBD1; clone size: .; J gene: TRBJ2-2; CDR3 length: 16; CDR3 DNA: TGTGCCAGCAGTTACACAGGGGGCGCGAAAGGCGGGGAGCTGTTTTTT; CDR3 protein: CASSYTGGAKGGELFF
V gene: TRBV28; D gene: .; clone size: .; J gene: TRBJ2-7; CDR3 length: 14; CDR3 DNA: TGTGCCAGCAGTTACCCGGGGTGGGGAAACGAGCAGTACTTC; CDR3 protein: CASSYPGWGNEQYF
V gene: TRBV19; D gene: TRBD1; clone size: many; J gene: TRBJ2-7; CDR3 length: 13; CDR3 DNA: TGTGCCACCTCGACAGGGGACCACTACGAGCAGTACTTC; CDR3 protein: CATSTGDHYEQYF
V gene: TRBV20-1; D gene: TRBD2; clone size: .; J gene: TRBJ2-1; CDR3 length: 16; CDR3 DNA: TGCAGTGCGAGCTTCTTAGCGGGAGGCACCCACAATGAGCAGTTCTTC; CDR3 protein: CSASFLAGGTHNEQFF
V gene: TRBV18; D gene: .; clone size: .; J gene: TRBJ2-5; CDR3 length: 14; CDR3 DNA: TGTGCCAGCTCACCGCCCCGGTCCCAAGAGACCCAGTACTTC; CDR3 protein: CASSPPRSQETQYF
V gene: TRBV7-8; D gene: .; clone size: .; J gene: TRBJ2-1; CDR3 length: 10; CDR3 DNA: TGTGCCTCCGTTAACAATGAGCAGTTCTTC; CDR3 protein: CASVNNEQFF
V gene: TRBV7-2; D gene: TRBD1; clone size: few; J gene: TRBJ1-2; CDR3 length: 15; CDR3 DNA: TGTGCCAGCAGCCCACCGCAGGGGGCTGTAACCGGCTACACCTTC; CDR3 protein: CASSPPQGAVTGYTF